This TCR beta chain came from a study of T cell changes during pregnancy in multiple sclerosis. The CDR3 sequence is 15 residues long. Trimming removed 3 bases from V and 0 bases from J, with 10 bases in between. CDR1 is SGHDT, CDR2 YYEEEE, per germline. TCRdb's copy holds only in-frame clones and misses some; the assay was immunoSEQ multiplex PCR. The sample shows about 24,000 clones, 86% of them seen only once. The sequencing here drew on CD8+ T cells from peripheral blood mononuclear cells, taken in the first trimester of pregnancy. The TCR sequence derives from a female donor in good health, enrolled as a control in a pregnancy study. The chain is built from TRBV5-6 and TRBJ1-5, with D tentatively TRBD1 (6 bases). The CDR3 loop is CASSSTGYSNQPQHF. CDR3 nucleotide sequence: TGTGCCAGCAGCTCCACAGGGTATAGCAATCAGCCCCAGCATTTT. Combining the CDR3 with reference TRBV5-6 and TRBJ1-5 gives the whole variable domain DAGVTQSPTHLIKTRGQQVTLRCSPKSGHDTVSWYQQALGQGPQFIFQYYEEEERQRGNFPDRFSGHQFPNYSSELNVNALLLGDSALYLCASSSTGYSNQPQHFGDGTRLSIL.